Ten or more counts support the clone carrying this TCR beta chain. These data are taken from a study of T-cell reconstitution after alpha-beta-depleted transplantation in children. The V and J ends lost 0 bases and 1 base, in that order; junction bases with no gene match: 11. This CDR3 has 19 residues. Germline CDR1 is MNHEY and CDR2 is SVGAGI. This sample's TCRbeta library carried unique molecular identifier barcodes. From the PCR reads, TCRdb called clonotypes with MiXCR, one entry per CDR3 protein. The sample has 380,000 or so distinct CDR3 sequences, roughly 14% seen once. Sequenced material: PBMCs, taken from the stem cell graft. This receptor was taken from a human donor who donated a stem cell graft to a child with Fanconi anemia. This chain joins TRBV6-5 and TRBJ1-3; the match to TRBD1 covers 8 bases. CDR3 coding DNA: TGTGCCAGCAGTTACTCGGGACAGGCCCCCAGAGGATCTGGAAACACCATATATTTT. This sequence encodes CASSYSGQAPRGSGNTIYF.